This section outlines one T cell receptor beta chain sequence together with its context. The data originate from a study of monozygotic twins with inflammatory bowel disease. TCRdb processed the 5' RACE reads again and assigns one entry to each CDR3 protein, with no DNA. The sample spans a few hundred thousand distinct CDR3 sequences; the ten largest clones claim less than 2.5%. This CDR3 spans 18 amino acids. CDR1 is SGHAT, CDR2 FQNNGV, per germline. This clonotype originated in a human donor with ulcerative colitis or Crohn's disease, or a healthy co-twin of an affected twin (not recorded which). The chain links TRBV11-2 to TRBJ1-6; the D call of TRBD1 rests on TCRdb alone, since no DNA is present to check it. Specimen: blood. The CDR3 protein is CASSFTVMANRVNSPLHF.